Sequencing of this T cell receptor (beta chain) was carried out in a study of blood T cell repertoires in COVID-19. This CDR3 is built from 13 residues. The V and J ends lost 1 base and 13 bases, in that order; junction bases with no gene match: 11. From germline, CDR1 is GTSNPN and CDR2 SVGIG (reference sequence). In the source study's methods: Counts of nucleated cells, estimated from reference gene primer amplification, were obtained. The protocol was immunoSEQ multiplex PCR, while the TCRdb copy is restricted to in-frame clones and leaves out a portion. The DNA was the basis for D and trimming; V, J and clone size are from that table. Here the sample spans some 490,000 clones, approximately 85% being singletons.

The chain joins TRBV30 to TRBJ1-2; 8 bases are shared with TRBD1. This receptor was taken from a human donor in a cohort sampled during active COVID-19. Sample: peripheral blood. This chain's CDR3 is CAWSAGGQGTSTF. The CDR3 coding sequence is TGTGCCTGGAGTGCAGGAGGACAGGGCACGAGCACCTTC.